The clone carrying this T cell receptor beta chain was recorded a few times. Time point indicated: sample taken at primary tumor resection. Unsorted whole RNA samples from tumor, nontumor lung or frozen PBMC were sequenced. The donor group consisted of around 70 patients who had untreated, early-stage non-small cell lung cancer. Each TCR cDNA molecule bore a unique molecular identifier. From the 5' RACE reads, TCRdb called clonotypes with MiXCR, one entry per CDR3 protein. The table lists approximately 90,000 distinct CDR3 sequences, about 9.4% of them singletons. The length of the CDR3 is 14 residues. J was trimmed by 7 bases and V by 6 bases; bases with no gene match: 12. Germline assignment: CDR1 SNHLY and CDR2 FYNNEI. This record belongs to a study of spatial heterogeneity in lung cancer.

This TCR was recovered from a male donor with early-stage non-small cell lung cancer. The material sequenced was PBMCs, taken at surgery. V is TRBV2 and J is TRBJ2-7; 7 bases map to TRBD1. CDR3 region: CASRKTGLTFEQYF. The CDR3 DNA is TGTGCCAGCAGGAAGACAGGGCTCACATTTGAGCAGTACTTC.